The TCR beta chain described here comes from a study of identical twins. Study findings and constraints: The conclusions drew on cross-sectional statistical analysis instead of tracking the same donors.

From the 5' RACE reads, TCRdb called clonotypes with MiXCR, one entry per CDR3 protein. The table includes approximately 1.8 million distinct CDR3 sequences, under 35% detected once. All donors were healthy, and all were Caucasian. This CDR3 contains 15 residues. CDR1 and CDR2 from the germline V gene are SGHTA and FQGNSA. Trimming removed 0 bases at V and 3 bases at J, with 10 bases between. This clonotype was counted only a few times. Its cognate antigen is unknown. The TCR sequence derives from a newborn girl in good health. The chain combines TRBV7-2 with TRBJ2-3, with D perhaps matching TRBD1 (5 bases). The source material was cord blood. The CDR3 is CASSLAWGATDTQYF. As DNA, the CDR3 is TGTGCCAGCAGCTTAGCATGGGGCGCGACAGATACGCAGTATTTT.